These T cell receptor beta chains were read from a single sample in a study of T-cell reconstitution after alpha-beta-depleted transplantation in children. Each CDR3 protein is one row after TCRdb ran MiXCR on the PCR reads. The data hold about 610,000 distinct CDR3 sequences, with about 10% observed a single time. The sample here was PBMCs from the stem cell graft donor, taken from the stem cell graft. The receptor source for this set is a human donor who donated a stem cell graft to a child with acute myeloid leukemia. CDR3s include the opening cysteine and the closing phenylalanine or tryptophan. A D gene is named only where the DNA matches it firmly. Clone size is not always given. Where it is, it says once, few, many or a class for expanded clones.

>.|TRBV20-1|TRBJ1-1|many
TGCAGTGCTAGGTTTCCCAAGGGCGCTGAAGCTTTCTTT
CSARFPKGAEAFF
>.|TRBV19|TRBJ2-4|few
TGTGCCAGTAGTGCAGCCCGGGGTGCGGGAGCCAAAAACATTCAGTACTTC
CASSAARGAGAKNIQYF
>.|TRBV7-6|TRBJ1-1|many
TGTGCCAGCAGCTTAGCACCCGGGTGGGACACTGAAGCTTTCTTT
CASSLAPGWDTEAFF
>.|TRBV29-1|TRBJ2-3|.
TGCAGCGTGGCGGGGACAGTCACAGATACGCAGTATTTT
CSVAGTVTDTQYF
>TRBD2|TRBV5-5|TRBJ2-5|few
TGTGCCAGCAGCCGTGAGGGACTAGCGGGGAAAGAGACCCAGTACTTC
CASSREGLAGKETQYF
>TRBD1|TRBV9|TRBJ1-2|few
TGTGCCAGCAGCGTAGTACGCAGGGGGCGCGAGACTAACTATGGCTACACCTTC
CASSVVRRGRETNYGYTF
>.|TRBV15|TRBJ2-3|.
TGTGCCACCAGCTTGTCTGGGGGCACAGATACGCAGTATTTT
CATSLSGGTDTQYF
>TRBD1|TRBV5-1|TRBJ1-4|few
TGCGCCAGCAGTTACCAGGGGGGGGGTAATGAAAAACTGTTTTTT
CASSYQGGGNEKLFF
>.|TRBV5-1|TRBJ1-6|few
TGCGCCAGCAGCTTACAGGCCTCAGGGGATTCACCCCTCCACTTT
CASSLQASGDSPLHF
>TRBD2|TRBV4-3|TRBJ2-1|many
TGCGCCAGCAGCCAAGATTTGGAGCGGGATCGCTACAATGAGCAGTTCTTC
CASSQDLERDRYNEQFF
>.|TRBV20-1|TRBJ2-1|few
TGCAGTGCTAGAGATCGGCTTTCTCAGTTCTTC
CSARDRLSQFF
>TRBD2|TRBV9|TRBJ2-1|few
TGTGCCAGCAGCCCAGCGGGAGCCTTTCTCCTTCATGAGCAGTTCTTC
CASSPAGAFLLHEQFF
>TRBD2|TRBV28|TRBJ2-1|few
TGTGCCAGCCACCTTAGCGGGAGGGCCTTAGATGAGCAGTTCTTC
CASHLSGRALDEQFF
>TRBD2|TRBV20-1|TRBJ2-2|few
TGCTGTGCTCAACGAGGATCGACCGGGAGGGCCGGGGAGCTGTTTTTT
CCAQRGSTGRAGELFF
>TRBD2|TRBV7-3|TRBJ2-1|few
TGTGCCAGCAGCTTCAGTATACTAGCGGGAAGTAATGAGCAGTTCTTC
CASSFSILAGSNEQFF
>.|TRBV15|TRBJ2-2|.
TGTGCCACCAGCAGAGAAAGAATTGGCGGGGAGCTGTTTTTT
CATSRERIGGELFF
>.|TRBV20-1|TRBJ2-7|.
TGCAGTGCCTATGACAGGTTGGGAAACTACGAGCAGTACTTC
CSAYDRLGNYEQYF
>.|TRBV7-2|TRBJ2-7|many
TGTGCCAGCAGCCGACAGGTCTCCTACGAGCAGTACTTC
CASSRQVSYEQYF
>TRBD2|TRBV12-3/TRBV12-4|TRBJ2-2|.
TGTGCCAGCAGCCCCGGACTAGCGGCCGGGGAGCTGTTTTTT
CASSPGLAAGELFF
>TRBD1|TRBV5-6|TRBJ2-5|many
TGTGCCAGCAGTTCGGGACAGGTCAATGTTAAGACCCAGTACTTC
CASSSGQVNVKTQYF
>TRBD1|TRBV30|TRBJ1-5|.
TGTGCCTGGAGTACGGGACAGGTCAATCAGCCCCAGCATTTT
CAWSTGQVNQPQHF
>.|TRBV12-3/TRBV12-4|TRBJ2-7|few
TGTGCCACCATGACAGGGAGGGGATTAGAGCAGTACTTC
CATMTGRGLEQYF
>.|TRBV30|TRBJ2-1|few
TGTGCCTGGAGTCCGGACAATGAGCAGTTCTTC
CAWSPDNEQFF
>TRBD1|TRBV4-3|TRBJ2-7|.
TGCGCCAGCAGCCAGGGACAGGGGGGGTTCTACGAGCAGTACTTC
CASSQGQGGFYEQYF
>TRBD2|TRBV28|TRBJ2-3|many
TGTGCCAGCAGACGGACTAGCGGGAGAGTAGATACGCAGTATTTT
CASRRTSGRVDTQYF
>.|TRBV5-5|TRBJ2-7|many
TGTGCCAGCAGCTTGGCCGGGTTCTACGAGCAGTACTTC
CASSLAGFYEQYF
>.|TRBV5-6|TRBJ2-7|.
TGTGCCAGCAGCTGGTCTAGCTCCTACGAGCAGTACTTC
CASSWSSSYEQYF
>TRBD1|TRBV30|TRBJ2-7|.
TGTGCCTGGCAGCTGGGCTTGGGACAGGGGGCGCAGTACTTC
CAWQLGLGQGAQYF
>.|TRBV29-1|TRBJ2-3|few
TGCAGCGTTTTAGGTGATACGCAGTATTTT
CSVLGDTQYF
>.|TRBV21-1|TRBJ2-7|many
TGTGCCAGCAGCAAAGGGGTCAGGGTTCCGTCCTACGAGCAGTACTTC
CASSKGVRVPSYEQYF
>TRBD1|TRBV6-2/TRBV6-3|TRBJ2-5|few
TGTGCCAGCAGTTACGATGGGACAGTATTGGCCCAGTACTTC
CASSYDGTVLAQYF
>TRBD1|TRBV24-1|TRBJ2-1|few
TGTGCCACCCGGGACAGGGGACGAAATGAGCAGTTCTTC
CATRDRGRNEQFF
>.|TRBV7-9|TRBJ2-7|many
TGTGCCAGCAGCGGAGCAACCTACGAGCAGTACTTC
CASSGATYEQYF
>.|TRBV29-1|TRBJ2-7|few
TGCAGCGTTGTCCAATCAAACGGGCAGTACGAGCAGTACTTC
CSVVQSNGQYEQYF
>.|TRBV20-1|TRBJ1-1|.
TGCAGTAGGGCCGGGGCGAACACTGAAGCTTTCTTT
CSRAGANTEAFF
>.|TRBV7-2|TRBJ2-5|.
TGTGCCAGCAGTCGAATAGCCATTTCCCCAATCCAGTACTTC
CASSRIAISPIQYF
>TRBD2|TRBV11-3|TRBJ2-7|.
TGTGCCAGCAGCTTAGGGGAGCCTAGCGGGAGAGTCGGCCTACGGAGGGCCTACGAGCAGTACTTC
CASSLGEPSGRVGLRRAYEQYF
>TRBD2|TRBV6-2/TRBV6-3|TRBJ2-1|few
TGTGCCAGCAGTTCCCAAGCGGGGGCCTCCTACAATGAGCAGTTCTTC
CASSSQAGASYNEQFF
>.|TRBV5-1|TRBJ2-2|few
TGCGCCAGCAGTAGGACAATCGCGAACACCGGGGAGCTGTTTTTT
CASSRTIANTGELFF
>.|TRBV12-3/TRBV12-4|TRBJ1-2|.
TGTGCCAGCAGTTTACTGGCCGTGGGCTATGGCTACACCTTC
CASSLLAVGYGYTF
>.|TRBV12-3/TRBV12-4|TRBJ1-5|.
TGTGCCAGCAGTCCCGGCATGGGGCCCCAGCATTTT
CASSPGMGPQHF
>TRBD1|TRBV5-1|TRBJ1-1|few
TGCGCCAGCACTACAGGGGGGGGGTACACTGAAGCTTTCTTT
CASTTGGGYTEAFF
>.|TRBV30|TRBJ1-6|few
TGTGCCTGGAGTGTCAAGAATTCACCCCTCCACTTT
CAWSVKNSPLHF
>TRBD2|TRBV3-1|TRBJ2-1|.
TGTGCCAGCAGCCCCCGGACTAGCGGGAGGGCTTTCGAGCAGTTCTTC
CASSPRTSGRAFEQFF
>.|TRBV12-3/TRBV12-4|TRBJ2-1|many
TGTGCCAGCAGCCCTCAGGGGTGGCCAGGACACAATGAGCAGTTCTTC
CASSPQGWPGHNEQFF
>.|TRBV4-1|TRBJ2-3|.
TGCGCCAGCAGCCAAGAGGGACTCGGAGGTAGTACGCAGTATTTT
CASSQEGLGGSTQYF
>.|TRBV12-3/TRBV12-4|TRBJ2-3|few
TGTGCCAGCAGTTTATACCCCCTCGATAGCACAGATACGCAGTATTTT
CASSLYPLDSTDTQYF
>.|TRBV4-3|TRBJ2-7|many
TGCGCCAGCAGCCAAGATAGATGGGGGTACGAGCAGTACTTC
CASSQDRWGYEQYF
>TRBD1|TRBV6-5|TRBJ1-2|many
TGTGCCAGCAGTCACCGGGACAGGGGTATCTATGGCTACACCTTC
CASSHRDRGIYGYTF
>.|TRBV5-1|TRBJ1-5|many
TGTGCCAGCAGCTTTGGGGGCAATCAGCCCCAGCATTTT
CASSFGGNQPQHF
>.|TRBV20-1|TRBJ2-4|.
TGCAGTGCTAGGGGACGGAGGGGGGACATTCAGTACTTC
CSARGRRGDIQYF
>.|TRBV27|TRBJ2-7|.
TGTGCCAGCAGTTTAGGGGTCGGGGGCTACGAGCAGTACTTC
CASSLGVGGYEQYF
>.|TRBV7-8|TRBJ2-7|.
TGTGCCAGCAGCGATCGGGACACCGAAATTGGGAAGAAGTACTTC
CASSDRDTEIGKKYF
>.|TRBV5-6|TRBJ2-2|.
TGTGCCAGCGTTGGAAACGGGCTGAACACCGGGGAGCTGTTTTTT
CASVGNGLNTGELFF
>TRBD2|TRBV5-6|TRBJ2-7|.
TGTGCCAGCAGACGCGAGCGGGAGGATTCAGGCGAGCAGTACTTC
CASRREREDSGEQYF
>TRBD1|TRBV12-3/TRBV12-4|TRBJ2-7|many
TGTGCCAGCAGGATAACAGGGGGCTACCACGAGCAGTACTTC
CASRITGGYHEQYF
>.|TRBV28|TRBJ2-7|many
TGTGCCAGTTTTACCCGACCCTACGAGCAGTACTTC
CASFTRPYEQYF
>.|TRBV12-3/TRBV12-4|TRBJ1-2|many
TGTGCCAGCAGTGATCGGACGGTTACTAACTATGGCTACACCTTC
CASSDRTVTNYGYTF
>.|TRBV25-1|TRBJ2-5|.
TGTGCCAGCAGGAGGGACACAGAGACCCAGTACTTC
CASRRDTETQYF